This T cell receptor beta chain originates from a study of blood T cell repertoires in COVID-19. Study summary: Donors in the United States, Italy and Spain gave samples during acute or convalescent COVID-19. The cDNA or gDNA used as material had been derived from T cells, B-cell-depleted T cells, or PBMCs.

Study processing details: Reference gene primer amplification gave nucleated cell count estimates. Sequenced by immunoSEQ multiplex PCR; TCRdb stores in-frame clones only, minus some. V and J calls and clone size are as listed in that table; D and trimming were resolved from the DNA. In the table there are about 180,000 clones, approximately 85% of which are singletons. CDR3 size: 16 residues. Germline values: CDR1 LNHDA, CDR2 SQIVND (reference sequence). The trim removed 4 bases at V and 3 bases at J, leaving 4 bases unmatched. The sample was peripheral blood. The rearrangement links TRBV19 to TRBJ2-5; 14 nucleotides match TRBD2. The sequence came from a human donor with active or convalescent COVID-19. The donor label of this sample is uncertain. The CDR3 DNA reads as TGTGCCAGTAGTACCGGGACTAGCGGGGGCAAAGAGACCCAGTACTTC. Its translation is CASSTGTSGGKETQYF.